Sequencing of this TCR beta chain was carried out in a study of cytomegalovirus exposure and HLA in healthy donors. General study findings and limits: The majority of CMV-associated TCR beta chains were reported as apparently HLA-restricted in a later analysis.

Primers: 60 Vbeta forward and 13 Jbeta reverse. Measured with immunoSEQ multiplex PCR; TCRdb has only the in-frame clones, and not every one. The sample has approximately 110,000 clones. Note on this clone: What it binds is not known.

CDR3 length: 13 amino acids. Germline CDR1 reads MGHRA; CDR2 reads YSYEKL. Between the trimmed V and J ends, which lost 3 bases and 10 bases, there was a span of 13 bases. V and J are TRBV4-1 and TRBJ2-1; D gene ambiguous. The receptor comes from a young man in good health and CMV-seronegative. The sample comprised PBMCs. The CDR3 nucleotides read TGCGCCAGCAGCCACCCGGCAAGGAGAGAGCAGTTCTTC. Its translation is CASSHPARREQFF.